A selection of T cell receptor beta chains follows, all from one sample in a study of long-term antiretroviral therapy in people with HIV. Assay: immunoSEQ multiplex PCR; the TCRdb copy retains only in-frame clones and omits some. The repertoire holds some 27,000 clones, with 85% to 90% as singletons. Sequenced here: unsorted PBMCs, sampled roughly 4.8 years after starting antiretroviral therapy. The source of these receptors is a middle-aged man with HIV. The CDR3 runs from the conserved cysteine through the conserved F or W. The D gene is left open where the match is weak. Clone size is stated in some rows and not others, as once, few, many or a class when expanded.

D gene	V gene	J gene	clone size	CDR3 protein	CDR3 DNA
TRBD1	TRBV7-3	TRBJ1-2	NA	CASSLEGASGYTF	TGTGCCAGCAGCTTGGAGGGGGCGAGTGGCTACACCTTC
TRBD2	TRBV7-3	TRBJ2-1	NA	CASSLTLADNEQFF	TGTGCCAGCAGCTTAACTCTAGCGGACAATGAGCAGTTCTTC
NA	TRBV5-1	TRBJ1-1	NA	CASRLGADTEAFF	TGCGCCAGCAGGCTAGGGGCGGACACTGAAGCTTTCTTT
TRBD1	TRBV29-1	TRBJ2-7	NA	CSAAMGDSAYEQYF	TGCAGCGCTGCTATGGGGGACAGTGCCTACGAGCAGTACTTC
NA	TRBV6-1	TRBJ2-7	NA	CASSSWGGLDEQYF	TGTGCCAGCAGCTCATGGGGGGGGCTTGACGAGCAGTACTTC
NA	TRBV18	TRBJ1-5	NA	CASSPTRDQPQHF	TGTGCCAGCTCACCCACAAGAGATCAGCCCCAGCATTTT
NA	TRBV29-1	TRBJ2-2	NA	CSVDSGYTGELFF	TGCAGCGTTGATAGTGGGTACACCGGGGAGCTGTTTTTT
TRBD1	TRBV5-4	TRBJ1-4	NA	CASIYRRGREYEKLFF	TGTGCCAGCATCTATCGCAGGGGGCGCGAGTATGAAAAACTGTTTTTT
TRBD1	TRBV18	TRBJ2-2	NA	CASSPGQANTGELFF	TGTGCCAGCTCACCGGGACAGGCCAACACCGGGGAGCTGTTTTTT
NA	TRBV14	TRBJ2-2	NA	CASSPLFNTGELFF	TGTGCCAGCAGCCCCCTCTTTAACACCGGGGAGCTGTTTTTT
NA	TRBV6-4	TRBJ2-7	NA	CASSPPYEQYF	TGTGCCAGCAGTCCGCCCTACGAGCAGTACTTC
NA	TRBV10-3	TRBJ1-1	NA	CAISRGNTEAFF	TGTGCCATCAGTCGTGGGAACACTGAAGCTTTCTTT
TRBD2	TRBV2	TRBJ2-6	NA	CASSGRASGANVLTF	TGTGCCAGCAGCGGGAGGGCCTCTGGGGCCAACGTCCTGACTTTC
NA	TRBV19	TRBJ2-2	NA	CASSGGITGELFF	TGTGCCAGTTCCGGGGGAATCACCGGGGAGCTGTTTTTT
TRBD2	TRBV11-2	TRBJ2-1	NA	CASTRNSGGIYNEQFF	TGTGCCAGCACTCGGAATAGCGGGGGAATTTACAATGAGCAGTTCTTC
NA	TRBV10-2	TRBJ1-3	NA	CASSEPGNTIYF	TGCGCCAGCAGTGAACCTGGAAACACCATATATTTT
TRBD1	TRBV18	TRBJ1-1	NA	CASSPSGTAGEAFF	TGTGCCAGCTCACCTTCCGGGACAGCAGGCGAAGCTTTCTTT
NA	TRBV20-1	TRBJ2-3	NA	CSALSSDTQYF	TGCAGTGCCCTTAGTTCGGATACGCAGTATTTT
NA	TRBV7-5	TRBJ2-7	NA	CARSPLGPAVGVSSEQYF	TGTGCCAGAAGCCCCCTGGGGCCCGCTGTCGGGGTTTCCAGCGAGCAGTACTTC
NA	TRBV20-1	TRBJ2-7	few	CSAVAYEQYF	TGCAGTGCCGTGGCCTACGAGCAGTACTTC
NA	TRBV5-4	TRBJ2-5	NA	CASTPSDRETQYF	TGTGCCAGCACTCCCTCCGACAGGGAGACCCAGTACTTC
NA	TRBV7-8	TRBJ1-5	NA	CASSLEGRNNQPQHF	TGTGCCAGCAGCTTAGAGGGAAGGAACAATCAGCCCCAGCATTTT
TRBD2	TRBV30	TRBJ2-7	NA	CAWGEGVLAGPYEQYF	TGTGCCTGGGGCGAAGGTGTACTAGCGGGGCCCTACGAGCAGTACTTC
TRBD1	TRBV7-3	TRBJ2-7	NA	CASSESPGQVYEQYF	TGTGCCAGCAGCGAGTCTCCGGGACAGGTCTACGAGCAGTACTTC
NA	TRBV6-5	TRBJ2-7	NA	CASREWAGGTGEQYF	TGTGCCAGCAGGGAGTGGGCAGGGGGGACTGGCGAGCAGTACTTC
NA	TRBV21-1	TRBJ2-1	NA	CASWLGHPPKDEQFF	TGTGCCAGCTGGTTAGGACACCCTCCGAAGGATGAGCAGTTCTTC
TRBD2	TRBV4-2	TRBJ2-2	NA	CASSQRSMASGNTGELFF	TGTGCCAGCAGCCAAAGATCGATGGCTAGCGGGAATACCGGGGAGCTGTTTTTT
NA	TRBV30	TRBJ2-1	NA	CGADRHNNEQFF	TGTGGAGCGGACCGGCATAACAATGAGCAGTTCTTC
TRBD2	TRBV5-6	TRBJ2-1	NA	CASSPWTSGGSYNEQFF	TGTGCCAGCAGCCCATGGACTAGCGGGGGCTCCTACAATGAGCAGTTCTTC
NA	TRBV10-3	TRBJ2-7	few	CATCDPDLRSYEQYF	TGTGCCACCTGTGACCCCGACCTACGATCCTACGAGCAGTACTTC
NA	TRBV30	TRBJ2-2	NA	CAWIEGGNTGELFF	TGTGCCTGGATTGAGGGGGGGAACACCGGGGAGCTGTTTTTT
NA	TRBV7-3	TRBJ1-4	NA	CASSPLGAVDYQLFF	TGTGCCAGCAGCCCCTTGGGGGCAGTAGATTATCAACTGTTTTTT
TRBD1	TRBV5-6	TRBJ2-2	NA	CASIGRTGNTGELFF	TGTGCCAGCATCGGAAGGACAGGGAACACCGGGGAGCTGTTTTTT
NA	TRBV5-3	TRBJ2-7	NA	CARSLIVAVCYEQYF	TGTGCCAGAAGCTTGATAGTAGCGGTTTGTTACGAGCAGTACTTC
NA	TRBV6-1	TRBJ2-1	NA	CASIAGYDNEQFF	TGTGCCAGCATTGCGGGTTATGACAATGAGCAGTTCTTC
TRBD1	TRBV5-1	TRBJ1-1	NA	CASSGTDHTEAFF	TGCGCCAGCAGCGGGACAGATCACACTGAAGCTTTCTTT
NA	TRBV6-5	TRBJ2-3	NA	CASSDRGGVGTQYF	TGTGCCAGCAGTGACAGGGGAGGGGTAGGTACGCAGTATTTT
TRBD1	TRBV6-6	TRBJ1-1	NA	CASSYIQGAEAFF	TGTGCCAGCAGTTACATACAGGGGGCTGAAGCTTTCTTT
NA	TRBV5-6	TRBJ1-1	NA	CASTLTANTEAFF	TGTGCCAGCACCCTGACAGCGAACACTGAAGCTTTCTTT
TRBD2	TRBV7-9	TRBJ2-7	NA	CASSKSPTRGDEQYF	TGTGCCAGCAGCAAAAGTCCCACCCGGGGGGACGAGCAGTACTTC
NA	TRBV11-2	TRBJ2-1	NA	CASSLEVFGLDNEQFF	TGTGCCAGCAGCTTAGAAGTTTTTGGGTTGGACAATGAGCAGTTCTTC
NA	TRBV11-1	TRBJ2-6	NA	CASAGGSGANVLTF	TGTGCCAGCGCCGGAGGCTCTGGGGCCAACGTCCTGACTTTC
TRBD1	TRBV6-5	TRBJ2-1	NA	CASSQSSGGYNEQFF	TGTGCCAGCAGTCAATCATCAGGGGGCTACAATGAGCAGTTCTTC
TRBD2	TRBV6-6	TRBJ2-7	NA	CASSYTVSGRHYF	TGTGCCAGCAGTTACACGGTTAGCGGGAGACATTACTTC
TRBD2	TRBV28	TRBJ2-2	once	CASSLLAGGTGELFF	TGTGCCAGCAGCCTCCTAGCGGGAGGTACCGGGGAGCTGTTTTTT
TRBD2	TRBV28	TRBJ2-3	NA	CASSFRASGSDTQYF	TGTGCCAGCAGTTTTAGGGCTAGCGGGAGCGATACGCAGTATTTT
TRBD2	TRBV10-2	TRBJ2-7	large	CASSESVGGSLYEQYF	TGCGCCAGCAGTGAGTCGGTCGGCGGGAGTTTATACGAGCAGTACTTC
TRBD1	TRBV29-1	TRBJ2-5	NA	CSVGPGGETQYF	TGCAGCGTTGGTCCAGGGGGAGAGACCCAGTACTTC
NA	TRBV28	TRBJ2-1	few	CASSLSNGPDEQFF	TGTGCCAGCAGTTTATCTAATGGGCCTGATGAGCAGTTCTTC
TRBD2	TRBV7-2	TRBJ2-7	NA	CASSLGGRAAYEQYF	TGTGCCAGCAGCTTAGGCGGGAGGGCCGCCTACGAGCAGTACTTC
NA	TRBV5-1	TRBJ1-3	NA	CASSLAGSSSGNTIYF	TGCGCCAGCAGCTTGGCGGGATCGAGCTCTGGAAACACCATATATTTT
TRBD2	TRBV13	TRBJ2-7	NA	CASGGAGGAYEQYF	TGTGCCAGCGGGGGAGCCGGGGGGGCCTACGAGCAGTACTTC
NA	TRBV30	TRBJ1-3	NA	CAWDRSSGNTIYF	TGTGCCTGGGACCGCAGCTCTGGAAACACCATATATTTT
NA	TRBV5-4	TRBJ1-4	NA	CASSSLAVSGETNEKLFF	TGTGCCAGCAGCTCGCTCGCGGTCAGTGGGGAAACTAATGAAAAACTGTTTTTT
TRBD1	TRBV2	TRBJ1-5	NA	CASCQDQGANQPQHF	TGTGCCAGCTGCCAGGACCAGGGGGCGAATCAGCCCCAGCATTTT